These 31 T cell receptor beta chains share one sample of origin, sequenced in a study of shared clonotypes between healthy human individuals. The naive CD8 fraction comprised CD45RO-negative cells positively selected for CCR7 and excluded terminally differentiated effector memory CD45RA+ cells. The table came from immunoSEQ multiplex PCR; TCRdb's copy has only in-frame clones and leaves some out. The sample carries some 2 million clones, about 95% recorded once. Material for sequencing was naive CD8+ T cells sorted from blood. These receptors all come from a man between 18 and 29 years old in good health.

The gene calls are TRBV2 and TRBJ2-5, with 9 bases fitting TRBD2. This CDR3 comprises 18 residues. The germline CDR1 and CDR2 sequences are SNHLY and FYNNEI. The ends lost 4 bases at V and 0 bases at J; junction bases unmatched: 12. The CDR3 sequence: CASSGWGREGRNQETQYF. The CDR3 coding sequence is TGTGCCAGCAGTGGTTGGGGGCGGGAGGGCCGCAACCAAGAGACCCAGTACTTC.

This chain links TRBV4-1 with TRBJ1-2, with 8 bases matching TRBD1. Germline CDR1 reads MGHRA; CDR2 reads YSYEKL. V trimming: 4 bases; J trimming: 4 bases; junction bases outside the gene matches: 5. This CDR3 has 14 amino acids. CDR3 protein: CASSPDRGAYGYTF. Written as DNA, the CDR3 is TGCGCCAGCAGCCCCGACAGGGGAGCCTATGGCTACACCTTC.

This CDR3 is CASSEDIGGLLYEQYF. CDR3 coding DNA: TGTGCCAGCAGTGAAGATATCGGGGGGTTACTGTACGAGCAGTACTTC. This rearrangement joins TRBV6-1 to TRBJ2-7; TRBD2 matches at 7 bases. V dropped 1 base and J dropped 4; count of bases not matched to a gene: 10. Germline V gene data show CDR1 as MNHNS and CDR2 as SASEGT. The CDR3 covers 16 residues.

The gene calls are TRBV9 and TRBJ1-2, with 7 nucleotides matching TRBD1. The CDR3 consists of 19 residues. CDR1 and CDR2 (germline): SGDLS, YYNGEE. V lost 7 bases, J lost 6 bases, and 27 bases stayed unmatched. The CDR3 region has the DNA TGTGCCAGCTATACCATCCGAGCAGAGGGAGGGAAGGGGGCGAATGGCTACACCTTC. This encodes CASYTIRAEGGKGANGYTF.

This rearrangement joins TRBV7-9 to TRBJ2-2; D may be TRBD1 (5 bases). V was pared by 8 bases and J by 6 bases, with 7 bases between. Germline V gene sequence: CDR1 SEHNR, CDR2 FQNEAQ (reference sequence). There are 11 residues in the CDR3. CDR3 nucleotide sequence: TGTGCCAGCGGGGCCCCCGGGGAGCTGTTTTTT. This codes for CASGAPGELFF.

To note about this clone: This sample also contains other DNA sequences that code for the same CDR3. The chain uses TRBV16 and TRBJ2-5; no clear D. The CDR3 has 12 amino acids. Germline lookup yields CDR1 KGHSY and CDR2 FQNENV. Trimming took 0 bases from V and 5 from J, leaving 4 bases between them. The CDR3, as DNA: TGTGCCAGCAGCCAATCAGAGGAGACCCAGTACTTC. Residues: CASSQSEETQYF.

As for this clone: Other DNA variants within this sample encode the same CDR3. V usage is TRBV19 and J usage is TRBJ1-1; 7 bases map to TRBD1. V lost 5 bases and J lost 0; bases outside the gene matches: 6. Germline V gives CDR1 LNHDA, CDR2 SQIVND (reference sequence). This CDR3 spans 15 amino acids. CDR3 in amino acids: CASSPRDSMNTEAFF. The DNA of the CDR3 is TGTGCCAGTAGTCCCCGGGACAGCATGAACACTGAAGCTTTCTTT.

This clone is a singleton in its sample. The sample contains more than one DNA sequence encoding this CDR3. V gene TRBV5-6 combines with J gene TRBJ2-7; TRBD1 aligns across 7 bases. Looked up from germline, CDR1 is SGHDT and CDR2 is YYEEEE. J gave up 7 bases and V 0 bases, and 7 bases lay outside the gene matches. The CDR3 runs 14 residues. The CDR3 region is CASSLATGIGEQYF. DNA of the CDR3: TGTGCCAGCAGCTTGGCGACAGGGATTGGGGAGCAGTACTTC.

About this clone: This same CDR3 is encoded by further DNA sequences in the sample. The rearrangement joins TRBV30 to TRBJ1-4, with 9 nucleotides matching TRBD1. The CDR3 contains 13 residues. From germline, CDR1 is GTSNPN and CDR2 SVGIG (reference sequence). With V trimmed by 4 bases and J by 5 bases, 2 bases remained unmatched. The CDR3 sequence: CAWTGTGNEKLFF. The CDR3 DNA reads TGTGCCTGGACCGGGACAGGGAATGAAAAACTGTTTTTT.

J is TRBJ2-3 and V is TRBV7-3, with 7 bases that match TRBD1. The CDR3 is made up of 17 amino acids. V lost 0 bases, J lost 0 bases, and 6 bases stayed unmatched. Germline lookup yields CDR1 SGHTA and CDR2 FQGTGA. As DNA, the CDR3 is TGTGCCAGCAGCTTAACTCGACAGGGAACCAGCACAGATACGCAGTATTTT. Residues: CASSLTRQGTSTDTQYF.

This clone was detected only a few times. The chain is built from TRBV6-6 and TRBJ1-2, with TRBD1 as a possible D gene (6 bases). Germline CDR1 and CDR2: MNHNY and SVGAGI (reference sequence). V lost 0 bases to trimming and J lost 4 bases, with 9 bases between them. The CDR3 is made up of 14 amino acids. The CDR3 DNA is TGTGCCAGCAGTTACTCGGACAGCCTCTATGGCTACACCTTC. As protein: CASSYSDSLYGYTF.

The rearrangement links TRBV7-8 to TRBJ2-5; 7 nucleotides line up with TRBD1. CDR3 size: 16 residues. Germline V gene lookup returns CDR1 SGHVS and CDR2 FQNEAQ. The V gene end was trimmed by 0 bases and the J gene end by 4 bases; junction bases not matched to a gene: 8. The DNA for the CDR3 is TGTGCCAGCAGCTTAGCGCAGGGGGTCTGGGGAGAGACCCAGTACTTC. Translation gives CASSLAQGVWGETQYF.

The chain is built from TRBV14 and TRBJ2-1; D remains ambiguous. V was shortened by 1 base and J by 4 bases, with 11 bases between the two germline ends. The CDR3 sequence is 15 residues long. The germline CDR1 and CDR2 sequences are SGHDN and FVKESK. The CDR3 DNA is TGTGCCAGCAGCCAAGCCTTCGACGGGTACAATGAGCAGTTCTTC. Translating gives CASSQAFDGYNEQFF.

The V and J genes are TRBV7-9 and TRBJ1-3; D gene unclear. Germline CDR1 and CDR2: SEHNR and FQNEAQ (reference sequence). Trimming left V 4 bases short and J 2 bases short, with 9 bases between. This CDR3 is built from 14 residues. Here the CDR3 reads CASSSRITGNTIYF. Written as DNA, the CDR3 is TGTGCCAGCAGCTCCAGGATTACTGGAAACACCATATATTTT.

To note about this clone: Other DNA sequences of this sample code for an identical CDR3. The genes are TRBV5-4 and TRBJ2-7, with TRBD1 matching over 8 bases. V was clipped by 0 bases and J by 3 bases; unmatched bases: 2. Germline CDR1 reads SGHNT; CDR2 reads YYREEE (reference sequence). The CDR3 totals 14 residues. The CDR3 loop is CASSLGQGNYEQYF. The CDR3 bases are TGTGCCAGCAGCTTGGGACAGGGGAACTACGAGCAGTACTTC.

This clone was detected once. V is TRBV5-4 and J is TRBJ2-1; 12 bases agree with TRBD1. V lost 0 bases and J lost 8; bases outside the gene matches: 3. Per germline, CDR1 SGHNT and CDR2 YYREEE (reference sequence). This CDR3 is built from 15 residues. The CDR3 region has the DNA TGTGCCAGCAGCTTGGTAGGGACAGGGGGCCATGAGCAGTTCTTC. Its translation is CASSLVGTGGHEQFF.

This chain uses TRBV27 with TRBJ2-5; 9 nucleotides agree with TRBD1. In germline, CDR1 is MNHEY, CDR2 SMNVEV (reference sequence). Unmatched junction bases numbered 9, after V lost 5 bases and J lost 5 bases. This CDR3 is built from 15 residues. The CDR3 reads CASSPGTGTFETQYF. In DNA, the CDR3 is TGTGCCAGCAGTCCCGGGACAGGGACCTTTGAGACCCAGTACTTC.

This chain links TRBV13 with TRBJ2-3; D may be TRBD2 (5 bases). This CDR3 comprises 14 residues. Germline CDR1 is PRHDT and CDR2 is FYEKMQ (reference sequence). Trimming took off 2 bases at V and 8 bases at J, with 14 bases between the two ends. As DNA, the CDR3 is TGTGCCAGCAGCTTAATTTCCGAGGGAATTACGCAGTATTTT. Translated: CASSLISEGITQYF. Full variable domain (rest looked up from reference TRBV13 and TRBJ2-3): AAGVIQSPRHLIKEKRETATLKCYPIPRHDTVYWYQQGPGQDPQFLISFYEKMQSDKGSIPDRFSAQQFSDYHSELNMSSLELGDSALYFCASSLISEGITQYFGPGTRLTVL.

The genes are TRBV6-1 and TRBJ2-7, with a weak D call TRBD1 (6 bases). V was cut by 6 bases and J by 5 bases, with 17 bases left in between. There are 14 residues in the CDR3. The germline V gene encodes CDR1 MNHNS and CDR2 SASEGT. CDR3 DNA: TGTGCCAGCAGGAGGAAACAGGGTCCCGACGAGCAGTACTTC. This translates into CASRRKQGPDEQYF.

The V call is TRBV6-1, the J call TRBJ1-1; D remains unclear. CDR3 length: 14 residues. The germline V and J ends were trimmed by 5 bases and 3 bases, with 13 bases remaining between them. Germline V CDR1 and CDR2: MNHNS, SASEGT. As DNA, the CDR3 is TGTGCCAGCAGTTGGCTGACGGCTGACACTGAAGCTTTCTTT. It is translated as CASSWLTADTEAFF.

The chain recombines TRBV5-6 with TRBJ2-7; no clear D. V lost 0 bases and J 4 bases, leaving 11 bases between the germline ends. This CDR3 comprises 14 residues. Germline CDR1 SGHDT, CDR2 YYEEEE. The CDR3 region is CASSLEGLVYEQYF. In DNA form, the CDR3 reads TGTGCCAGCAGCTTGGAAGGGCTAGTGTACGAGCAGTACTTC.

In DNA form, the CDR3 reads TGTGCCAGCAGTCCGGGACTAGCGGACCATGAGCAGTTCTTC. Translating gives CASSPGLADHEQFF. The chain recombines TRBV27 with TRBJ2-1; TRBD2 matches at 11 bases. Per germline, CDR1 MNHEY and CDR2 SMNVEV (reference sequence). The CDR3 covers 14 residues. The V and J ends lost 5 bases and 8 bases, in that order; junction bases with no gene match: 5.

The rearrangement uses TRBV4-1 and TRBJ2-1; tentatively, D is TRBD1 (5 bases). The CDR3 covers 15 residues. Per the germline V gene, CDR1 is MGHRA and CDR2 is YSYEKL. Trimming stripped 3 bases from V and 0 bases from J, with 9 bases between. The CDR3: CASSHKGLSYNEQFF. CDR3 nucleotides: TGCGCCAGCAGCCACAAGGGGCTCTCCTACAATGAGCAGTTCTTC.

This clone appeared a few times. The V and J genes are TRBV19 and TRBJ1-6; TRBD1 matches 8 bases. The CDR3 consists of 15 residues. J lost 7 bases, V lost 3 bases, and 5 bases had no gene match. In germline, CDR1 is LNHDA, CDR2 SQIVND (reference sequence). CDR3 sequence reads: CASSIQQGENSPLHF. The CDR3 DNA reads TGTGCCAGTAGTATCCAACAGGGGGAGAATTCACCCCTCCACTTT.

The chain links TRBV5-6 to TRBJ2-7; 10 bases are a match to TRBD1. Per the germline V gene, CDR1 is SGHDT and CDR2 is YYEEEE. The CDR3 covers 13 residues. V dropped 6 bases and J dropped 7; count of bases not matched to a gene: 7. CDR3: CASTGTGAWEQYF. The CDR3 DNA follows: TGTGCCAGCACCGGGACAGGGGCCTGGGAGCAGTACTTC.

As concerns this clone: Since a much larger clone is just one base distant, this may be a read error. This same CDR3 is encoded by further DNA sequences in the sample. CDR3 in amino acids: CASSLGSSYEQYF. CDR3 in DNA: TGTGCCAGCAGCTTAGGGAGCTCCTACGAGCAGTACTTC. The chain recombines TRBV5-4 with TRBJ2-7; D perhaps matches TRBD2 (5 bases). The CDR3 has 13 residues. In germline, CDR1 is SGHNT, CDR2 YYREEE (reference sequence). The V and J ends lost 2 bases and 0 bases respectively, with 6 bases between them.

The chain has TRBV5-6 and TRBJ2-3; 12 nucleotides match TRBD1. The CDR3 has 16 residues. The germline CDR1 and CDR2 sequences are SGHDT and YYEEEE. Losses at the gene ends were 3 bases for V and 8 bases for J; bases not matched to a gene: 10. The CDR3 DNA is TGTGCCAGCAGCTCCGGGGGGACAGGGGGCCCTGGTACGCAGTATTTT. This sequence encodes CASSSGGTGGPGTQYF.

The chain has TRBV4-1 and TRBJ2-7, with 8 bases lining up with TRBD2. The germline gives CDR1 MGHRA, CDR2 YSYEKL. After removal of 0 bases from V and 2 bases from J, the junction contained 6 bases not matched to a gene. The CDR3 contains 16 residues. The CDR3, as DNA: TGCGCCAGCAGCCAAGATTGGAGCGGGGGAGCCTACGAGCAGTACTTC. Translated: CASSQDWSGGAYEQYF.

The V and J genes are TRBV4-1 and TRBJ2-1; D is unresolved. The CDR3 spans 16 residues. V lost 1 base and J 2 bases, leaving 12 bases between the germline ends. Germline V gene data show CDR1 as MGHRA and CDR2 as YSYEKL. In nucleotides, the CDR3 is TGCGCCAGCAGCCAAGTACACCCGGCGGCCTACAATGAGCAGTTCTTC. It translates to CASSQVHPAAYNEQFF.

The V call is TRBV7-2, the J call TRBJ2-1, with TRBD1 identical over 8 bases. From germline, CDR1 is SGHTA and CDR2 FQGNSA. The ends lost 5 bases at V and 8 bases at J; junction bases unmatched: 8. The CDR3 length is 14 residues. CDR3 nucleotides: TGTGCCAGCAGCCATGGACAGGGCGGATATGAGCAGTTCTTC. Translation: CASSHGQGGYEQFF.

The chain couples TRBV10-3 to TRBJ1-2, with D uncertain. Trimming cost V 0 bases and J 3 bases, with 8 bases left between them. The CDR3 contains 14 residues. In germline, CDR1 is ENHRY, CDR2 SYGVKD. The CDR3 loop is CAISESRRDYGYTF. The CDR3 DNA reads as TGTGCCATCAGTGAGTCGAGGAGGGACTATGGCTACACCTTC.